These 9 T cell receptor beta chains were all obtained from the same sample, sequenced in a study of response to subunit inactivated influenza vaccine. MiXCR, applied by TCRdb to the RT-PCR reads, yields one record per CDR3 protein. This repertoire shows about 620,000 distinct CDR3 sequences, roughly 12% found once; its top ten account for roughly 10%. Sequences were derived from PBMCs from blood, sampled on the day of vaccination. These TCRs come from a man in his forties or fifties who received an inactivated influenza vaccine.

This clonotype was seen more than once but under ten times. The chain is built from TRBV6-6 and TRBJ2-3; a weak D match, TRBD2 (5 bases). CDR1 is MNHNY and CDR2 is SVGAGI in the germline V gene (reference sequence). This CDR3 has 13 residues. V was shortened by 8 bases and J by 0 bases, with 9 bases between the two germline ends. The CDR3 spells CASRGWSTDTQYF. CDR3 nucleotide sequence: TGTGCCAGCCGAGGGTGGAGCACAGATACGCAGTATTTT.

In this sample, this clonotype turned up a few times. The chain joins TRBV7-2 to TRBJ1-3, with D tentatively TRBD1 (5 bases). V was clipped by 5 bases and J by 0 bases, with 11 bases between them. The length of the CDR3 is 15 residues. Germline V gives CDR1 SGHTA, CDR2 FQGNSA. The CDR3 spells CASSPWTSSGNTIYF. CDR3 nucleotides: TGTGCCAGCAGCCCCTGGACAAGCTCTGGAAACACCATATATTTT.

This clonotype was seen a single time. This rearrangement joins TRBV5-4 to TRBJ2-1; D may be TRBD1 (6 bases). The CDR3 spans 15 residues. Germline values: CDR1 SGHNT, CDR2 YYREEE (reference sequence). V shed 4 bases and J shed 5 bases, with 16 bases lying between them. The CDR3 DNA sequence: TGTGCCAGCAGCCTGTCCCCGGACAGACACAATGAGCAGTTCTTC. Its protein is CASSLSPDRHNEQFF.

This clonotype was seen a handful of times. The germline gene is not matched at one end of the junction; a read error may be the cause. The chain joins TRBV7-7 to TRBJ2-1; D might be TRBD1 or TRBD2, each matching 5 bases. The CDR3 is 15 amino acids. The germline V gene has CDR1 SSHAT and CDR2 FNYEAQ (reference sequence). In DNA form, the CDR3 reads TGTGCTAGCAGTCGATCCCCGGGGCCCTACAATGAGCAGTTCTTC. Encoded protein: CASSRSPGPYNEQFF.

J is TRBJ2-3 and V is TRBV12-3 or TRBV12-4, with 8 nucleotides matching TRBD2. The CDR3 runs to 17 residues. J gave up 0 bases and V 7 bases, and 12 bases lay outside the gene matches. CDR3 nucleotides: TGTGCCAGCATTGCAGCGGGGGTCATTGCTAGCACAGATACGCAGTATTTT. Translated, it gives CASIAAGVIASTDTQYF.

The chain's CDR3 is CASSLLSSTGNYGYTF. The CDR3 coding sequence is TGTGCCAGCAGTCTCCTAAGCTCGACAGGCAACTATGGCTACACCTTC. This chain links TRBV6-1 with TRBJ1-2, with D possibly being TRBD1 (6 bases). Germline V gives CDR1 MNHNS, CDR2 SASEGT. The CDR3 runs 16 residues. V lost 5 bases to trimming and J lost 2 bases, with 18 bases between them.

The J gene is TRBJ1-2, the V gene TRBV29-1; 11 bases agree with TRBD1. Germline loops: CDR1 SQVTM, CDR2 ANQGSEA. The CDR3 covers 16 residues. V gave up 7 bases and J gave up 3 bases; unmatched junction bases: 13. In DNA, the CDR3 is TGCAGCGCCCTGCAGGACAGGGGGCAGGTAGACTATGGCTACACCTTC. Translating it yields CSALQDRGQVDYGYTF. Full variable domain (remainder filled in from reference TRBV29-1 and TRBJ1-2): SAVISQKPSRDICQRGTSLTIQCQVDSQVTMMFWYRQQPGQSLTLIATANQGSEATYESGFVIDKFPISRPNLTFSTLTVSNMSPEDSSIYLCSALQDRGQVDYGYTFGSGTRLTVV.

In its sample, this clonotype was seen a few times. The V and J genes are TRBV20-1 and TRBJ1-2, with D possibly matching TRBD1 (6 bases). Trimming took off 5 bases at V and 5 bases at J, with 12 bases between the two ends. Looked up from germline, CDR1 is DFQATT and CDR2 is SNEGSKA (reference sequence). The CDR3 contains 12 residues. The DNA of the CDR3 is TGCAGTGCTGCAGGGGATTGGTATGGCTACACCTTC. Its translation: CSAAGDWYGYTF.

This clonotype was observed many times. V is TRBV6-6 and J is TRBJ2-5; no reliable D call. Germline V gene sequence: CDR1 MNHNY, CDR2 SVGAGI (reference sequence). The CDR3 spans 13 residues. V was shortened by 6 bases and J by 1 base, with 9 bases between the two germline ends. The CDR3 protein is CASSHNSQETQYF. The CDR3 coding sequence is TGTGCCAGCAGCCACAACAGCCAAGAGACCCAGTACTTC.